These 27 T cell receptor beta chains share one sample of origin, sequenced in a study of T cells in women clearing cervical HPV infection. The data were produced by immunoSEQ multiplex PCR, yet TCRdb's version contains in-frame clones alone and is incomplete. Across almost 20,000 clones, the top ten clones capture roughly 3% of the sample. The sample comprised blood buffy coat. The source is a woman aged 18 to 75 with a cervical HPV16 infection that either progressed to CIN3+ or cleared (not recorded which).

Concerning this clone itself: The read finishes 3 residues shy of the CDR3 end, and the germline J gene is used to complete it. The V and J genes are TRBV9 and TRBJ2-5, with TRBD2 matching 8 bases. V shed 3 bases and J 0 bases; nucleotides not matched to a gene: 4. The CDR3 runs 15 residues. Germline loops: CDR1 SGDLS, CDR2 YYNGEE. This CDR3 is CASSAREGNQETQYF. The part of the CDR3 DNA that was read is TGTGCCAGCAGCGCCCGGGAGGGGAACCAAGAGACC.

The covered CDR3 bases are TGCGCCAGCAGTGAGGCAGGGGCTAGTGGC. Its translation: CASSEAGASG. The whole CDR3 is CASSEAGASGYTF. The genes are TRBV10-2 and TRBJ1-2; D may be TRBD1 (6 bases). The read ends 3 residues shy of where the CDR3 ends; the end is completed using the germline J gene. Looked up from germline, CDR1 is WSHSY and CDR2 is SAAADI. V shed 2 bases and J shed 7 bases, with 11 bases lying between them. The CDR3 runs to 13 residues.

For this clone: The read ends 3 residues shy of where the CDR3 ends; the end is completed using the germline J gene. This rearrangement joins TRBV12-5 to TRBJ1-2; D remains unclear. V was clipped by 2 bases and J by 2 bases, with 15 bases between them. The CDR3 has 16 residues. Germline CDR1 LGHNT, CDR2 FRNRAP. The sequenced CDR3 bases are TGTGCTAGTGGTTTGCTAAGTGTCGGGGTCAACTATGGC. It is translated as CASGLLSVGVNYG. The full-length CDR3 reads as CASGLLSVGVNYGYTF.

About this clone: The read terminates 3 residues before the CDR3 end, so the remaining end is supplied by the germline J gene. This chain uses TRBV13 with TRBJ2-3, with 9 nucleotides matching TRBD2. J was trimmed by 0 bases and V by 5 bases; bases with no gene match: 12. The CDR3 totals 18 residues. Per the germline V gene, CDR1 is PRHDT and CDR2 is FYEKMQ (reference sequence). CDR3 DNA, as far as it was read: TGTGCCAGCAGCCCCGGGCTAGCGGGGCGTACTAGCACAGATACG. It specifies CASSPGLAGRTSTDT. The entire CDR3 sequence reads CASSPGLAGRTSTDTQYF.

Turning to this clone: The read stops 3 residues short of the end of the CDR3; the missing end is completed from the germline J gene. The V and J genes are TRBV9 and TRBJ1-4; tentative D call: TRBD1 (6 bases). The germline CDR1 and CDR2 sequences are SGDLS and YYNGEE. V lost 0 bases and J 4 bases, leaving 13 bases between the germline ends. The CDR3 extends over 16 amino acids. CDR3: CASSVGMDSYNEKLFF. Incomplete CDR3 DNA: TGTGCCAGCAGCGTAGGGATGGACAGTTATAATGAAAAA.

Notes on this clone: The read ends 3 residues early relative to the CDR3; the germline J gene fills the gap. The gene calls are TRBV7-9 and TRBJ2-5, with 7 bases aligning to TRBD1. The CDR3 has 13 residues. V lost 6 bases and J lost 1; bases outside the gene matches: 2. CDR1 is SEHNR, CDR2 FQNEAQ, per germline (reference sequence). The CDR3 DNA, read in part, is TGTGCCAGCAGAAGGGACAGCCAAGAGACC. Translating it yields CASRRDSQET. The entire CDR3 reads CASRRDSQETQYF.

Incomplete CDR3 DNA: TGCGCCAGCAGCTCAAGCGGGGGGAGCTCCTACGAG. This sequence encodes CASSSSGGSSYE. The whole CDR3 sequence reads CASSSSGGSSYEQYF. The chain has TRBV5-1 and TRBJ2-7; 9 bases line up with TRBD2. The missing CDR3 end, 3 residues past where the read stops, is filled in from the germline J gene. J lost 0 bases, V lost 3 bases, and 4 bases had no gene match. Germline lookup yields CDR1 SGHRS and CDR2 YFSETQ. This CDR3 spans 15 amino acids.

Measured by frequency, this clone is medium-sized (0.01 to 0.1%). The missing CDR3 end, 3 residues past where the read stops, is filled in from the germline J gene. The V call is TRBV6-1, the J call TRBJ2-4; D gene unclear. The V gene's germline CDR1 is MNHNS and CDR2 SASEGT. There are 14 residues in the CDR3. Trimming took off 2 bases at V and 0 bases at J, with 5 bases between the two ends. CDR3 amino acids: CASSELLAKNIQYF. The CDR3 DNA, read in part, is TGTGCCAGCAGTGAATTATTAGCCAAAAACATT.

To note about this clone: The sequenced fragment ends 3 residues before the CDR3 boundary, so the rest is inferred from the germline J gene. This chain joins TRBV5-1 and TRBJ2-5; 12 positions agree with TRBD2. In germline, CDR1 is SGHRS, CDR2 YFSETQ. V lost 1 base and J lost 7; bases outside the gene matches: 14. This CDR3 has 18 amino acids. The CDR3 sequence: CASSLLRGTSGRPGTQYF. The CDR3 DNA, read in part, is TGCGCCAGCAGCTTGCTTAGGGGGACTAGCGGGCGTCCGGGGACC.

This clone is labeled medium-sized based on frequency. The sequenced part of the CDR3 DNA is TGCAGCGGAGGGGCAGCTCAATGGGGAGAGACC. Its protein is CSGGAAQWGET. The entire CDR3 protein reads CSGGAAQWGETQYF. The J gene is TRBJ2-5, the V gene TRBV29-1; perhaps D is TRBD1 or TRBD2 (5 bases each). The CDR3 goes on 3 residues after the read ends, and that part is filled in from the germline J gene. V lost 7 bases, J lost 4 bases, and 19 bases lay in between. Germline V gene lookup returns CDR1 SQVTM and CDR2 ANQGSEA. The CDR3 is made up of 14 amino acids. The full variable domain, completed using reference TRBV29-1 and TRBJ2-5, is SAVISQKPSRDICQRGTSLTIQCQVDSQVTMMFWYRQQPGQSLTLIATANQGSEATYESGFVIDKFPISRPNLTFSTLTVSNMSPEDSSIYLCSGGAAQWGETQYFGPGTRLLVL.

CDR3 DNA (partial): TGTGCCAGCAGGCCGGACAGGGCATCCTACGAG. This translates into CASRPDRASYE. The entire CDR3 sequence reads CASRPDRASYEQYF. The V gene is TRBV7-2, the J gene TRBJ2-7, with 8 bases identical to TRBD1. The read ends 3 residues shy of where the CDR3 ends; the end is completed using the germline J gene. This CDR3 is built from 14 residues. The trim removed 6 bases at V and 1 base at J, leaving 5 bases unmatched. Germline V CDR1 and CDR2: SGHTA, FQGNSA.

About this clone itself: The read is 3 residues too short to cover the CDR3 end, so that end is filled in from the germline J gene. V is TRBV7-6 and J is TRBJ2-1, with 8 bases fitting TRBD2. Per the germline V gene, CDR1 is SGHVS and CDR2 is FNYEAQ. V lost 5 bases and J lost 5; bases outside the gene matches: 8. CDR3 length equals 15 residues. The CDR3 region is CASSRGGPRNNEQFF. The CDR3 DNA, read in part, is TGTGCCAGCAGCCGCGGGGGGCCAAGAAACAATGAG.

On this clone itself: The read falls 3 residues short of the CDR3 end, and the missing part is taken from the germline J gene. The rearrangement joins TRBV18 to TRBJ2-1; 8 nucleotides match TRBD1. Looked up from germline, CDR1 is KGHSH and CDR2 is LQKENI. The length of the CDR3 is 14 residues. V trimming: 5 bases; J trimming: 7 bases; junction bases outside the gene matches: 7. The sequenced part of the CDR3 DNA is TGTGCCAGCTCATCTTCGACAGGGGTGAATGAG. Its translation: CASSSSTGVNE. In full, the CDR3 is CASSSSTGVNEQFF.

On this clone itself: The sequence runs out 3 residues before the end of the CDR3; the remainder is reconstructed from the germline J gene. V gene TRBV12-3 or TRBV12-4 combines with J gene TRBJ2-1; D possibly corresponds to TRBD2 (5 bases). Trimming removed 5 bases at V and 6 bases at J, with 11 bases between. The CDR3 has 13 residues. The chain's CDR3 is CASSPGLPNEQFF. The part of the CDR3 DNA that was read is TGTGCCAGCAGTCCCGGACTTCCCAATGAG.

About this clone: The read comes to an end 3 residues before the CDR3 does, leaving the germline J gene to fill in the end. The chain employs TRBV19 and TRBJ1-5; perhaps TRBD1 as D (5 bases). V was clipped by 7 bases and J by 0 bases, with 13 bases between them. Germline lookup yields CDR1 LNHDA and CDR2 SQIVND (reference sequence). The CDR3 extends over 15 amino acids. Incomplete CDR3 DNA: TGTGCCAGTATGAGGGGATCTAATAGCAATCAGCCC. Translating it yields CASMRGSNSNQP. The entire CDR3 reads CASMRGSNSNQPQHF. Full variable domain (missing parts from reference TRBV19 and TRBJ1-5): DGGITQSPKYLFRKEGQNVTLSCEQNLNHDAMYWYRQDPGQGLRLIYYSQIVNDFQKGDIAEGYSVSREKKESFPLTVTSAQKNPTAFYLCASMRGSNSNQPQHFGDGTRLSIL.

Details on this clone: Coverage ceases 3 residues before the CDR3 finishes, and the germline J gene fills in the end. The rearrangement links TRBV12-3 or TRBV12-4 to TRBJ2-1; 10 positions agree with TRBD1. The CDR3 consists of 14 residues. V shed 7 bases, J shed 6 bases, and the junction held 6 bases outside the gene matches. The DNA read from the CDR3 is TGTGCCAGCAAGCCGGGACAGGGGATCAATGAG. Residues: CASKPGQGINE. The full CDR3 protein reads CASKPGQGINEQFF.

The CDR3 bases that were read are TGTGCCAGCTCACCAAATCGGGGGGTAGATACG. This translates into CASSPNRGVDT. The complete CDR3 reads CASSPNRGVDTQYF. The V call is TRBV18, the J call TRBJ2-3; 7 bases are shared with TRBD2. The read ends 3 residues before the CDR3 terminus; that terminus is restored from the germline J gene. CDR1 KGHSH and CDR2 LQKENI come from the germline V gene. The CDR3 sequence is 14 residues long. The trim removed 2 bases at V and 5 bases at J, leaving 4 bases unmatched.

About this clone: The CDR3 is cut off 3 residues early in the read; its end comes from the germline J gene. The V call is TRBV30, the J call TRBJ1-2, with D perhaps TRBD1 (5 bases). The CDR3 is made up of 13 amino acids. CDR1 is GTSNPN and CDR2 is SVGIG in the germline V gene (reference sequence). The CDR3 bases that were read are TGTGCCTGGAGTGAGGGGATTTTGGACGGC. Translating it yields CAWSEGILDG. The full CDR3 protein is CAWSEGILDGYTF.

Comments on this clone: The missing CDR3 end, 3 residues past where the read stops, is filled in from the germline J gene. The chain employs TRBV7-6 and TRBJ2-7; 7 nucleotides agree with TRBD1. Germline V gene lookup returns CDR1 SGHVS and CDR2 FNYEAQ. The CDR3 contains 14 residues. The V segment lost 5 bases and the J segment 0 bases; nucleotides outside the gene matches: 4. The CDR3 region is CASSQRQGSYEQYF. The sequenced part of the CDR3 DNA is TGTGCCAGCAGCCAAAGACAGGGCTCCTACGAG.

Turning to this clone: Read data end 3 residues before the CDR3 end; the end is taken from the germline J gene. The chain recombines TRBV5-4 with TRBJ1-2; 8 nucleotides align to TRBD1. The CDR3 runs to 14 residues. With V trimmed by 3 bases and J by 4 bases, 5 bases remained unmatched. CDR1 and CDR2 from the germline V gene are SGHNT and YYREEE (reference sequence). This chain's CDR3 is CASSSDRALYGYTF. The covered CDR3 bases are TGTGCCAGCAGCTCGGACAGGGCCCTCTATGGC. Variable domain in full (rest from reference TRBV5-4 and TRBJ1-2): ETGVTQSPTHLIKTRGQQVTLRCSSQSGHNTVSWYQQALGQGPQFIFQYYREEENGRGNFPPRFSGLQFPNYSSELNVNALELDDSALYLCASSSDRALYGYTFGSGTRLTVV.

Comments on this clone: The sequenced fragment ends 3 residues before the CDR3 boundary, so the rest is inferred from the germline J gene. The V gene is TRBV12-3 or TRBV12-4, the J gene TRBJ2-3; 7 bases match TRBD2. V lost 3 bases, J lost 4 bases, and 10 bases stayed unmatched. The CDR3 totals 16 residues. CDR3 DNA (partial): TGTGCCAGCAGTTTTCTCTGGACTAGTACGGCAGATACG. This translates into CASSFLWTSTADT. The full CDR3 sequence reads CASSFLWTSTADTQYF.

With respect to this clone: With the read ending 3 residues before the CDR3 end, the germline J gene is used to fill in that end. The J gene is TRBJ2-2, the V gene TRBV2; TRBD1 is a possible D gene (6 bases). CDR1 is SNHLY and CDR2 is FYNNEI in the germline V gene. Trimming removed 5 bases at V and 7 bases at J, with 11 bases between. CDR3 size: 13 residues. CDR3 sequence reads: CASSPQGNGELFF. Partial CDR3 DNA: TGTGCCAGCAGTCCACAGGGAAACGGGGAG.

As concerns this clone: The DNA ends 3 residues before the CDR3 does, and the rest of the CDR3 is filled in from the germline J gene. The J gene is TRBJ1-4, the V gene TRBV2; D possibly corresponds to TRBD1 (5 bases). Trimming took 2 bases from V and 3 from J, leaving 10 bases between them. In germline, CDR1 is SNHLY, CDR2 FYNNEI. This CDR3 spans 15 amino acids. CDR3 DNA (partial): TGTGCCAGCAGTGAAACTGGGGGGGCTAATGAAAAA. This codes for CASSETGGANEK. The CDR3 as a whole reads CASSETGGANEKLFF.

With respect to this clone: The CDR3 end falls 3 residues outside the read, so it is completed with the germline J gene. The chain combines TRBV9 with TRBJ1-1; a possible D gene is TRBD1 (6 bases). CDR1 is SGDLS, CDR2 YYNGEE, per germline. CDR3 length: 16 amino acids. The germline V and J ends were trimmed by 0 bases and 0 bases, with 12 bases remaining between them. CDR3 bases read: TGTGCCAGCAGCGTAGATGCGGACAGACTGAACACTGAA. It translates to CASSVDADRLNTE. The entire CDR3 reads CASSVDADRLNTEAFF.

With respect to this clone: The read terminates 3 residues before the CDR3 end, so the remaining end is supplied by the germline J gene. V usage is TRBV18 and J usage is TRBJ2-1; 11 nucleotides match TRBD2. Germline CDR1 reads KGHSH; CDR2 reads LQKENI. The CDR3 covers 16 residues. J lost 8 bases, V lost 3 bases, and 9 bases had no gene match. CDR3 bases read: TGTGCCAGCTCACCGTTCCTTACTAGCGGGGGCGATGAG. It is translated as CASSPFLTSGGDE. The CDR3 in full is CASSPFLTSGGDEQFF.

As for this clone: The CDR3 extends 3 residues past the end of the read, so its final part is completed from the germline J gene. The rearrangement joins TRBV20-1 to TRBJ2-7; D is possibly TRBD2 (5 bases). The CDR3 extends over 14 amino acids. Germline loops: CDR1 DFQATT, CDR2 SNEGSKA (reference sequence). The ends were cut back, 6 bases at V and 0 bases at J, with 15 bases in the middle. The CDR3 loop reads CSANPSRSSYEQYF. The DNA read from the CDR3 is TGCAGTGCCAACCCTAGCCGGAGCTCCTACGAG.

This chain's CDR3 is CASSFDKNYGYTF. CDR3 DNA, as far as it was read: TGTGCCAGCAGCTTCGACAAAAACTATGGC. V is TRBV5-4 and J is TRBJ1-2; D gene ambiguous. The sequence runs out 3 residues before the end of the CDR3; the remainder is reconstructed from the germline J gene. The V gene's germline CDR1 is SGHNT and CDR2 YYREEE (reference sequence). V gave up 2 bases and J gave up 2 bases, with 7 bases separating them. This CDR3 spans 13 amino acids.